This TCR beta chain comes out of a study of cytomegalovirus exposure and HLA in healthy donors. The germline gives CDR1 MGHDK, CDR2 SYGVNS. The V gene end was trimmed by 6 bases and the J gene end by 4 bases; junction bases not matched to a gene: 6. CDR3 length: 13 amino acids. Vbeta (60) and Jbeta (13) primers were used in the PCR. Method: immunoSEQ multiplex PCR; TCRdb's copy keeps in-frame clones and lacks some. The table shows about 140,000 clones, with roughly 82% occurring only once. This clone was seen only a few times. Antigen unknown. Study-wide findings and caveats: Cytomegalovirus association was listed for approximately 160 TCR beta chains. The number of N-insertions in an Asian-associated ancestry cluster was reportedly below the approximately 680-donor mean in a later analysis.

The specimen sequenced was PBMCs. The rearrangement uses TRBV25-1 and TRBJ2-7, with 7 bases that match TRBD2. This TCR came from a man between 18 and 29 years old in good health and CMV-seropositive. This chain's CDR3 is CASRALGGYEQYF. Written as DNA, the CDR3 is TGTGCCAGCAGAGCCTTGGGGGGGTACGAGCAGTACTTC.